Listed below are T cell receptor beta chains from one sample, sequenced in a study of shared clonotypes between healthy human individuals. Here immunoSEQ multiplex PCR was the method, and the copy in TCRdb shows in-frame clones only, minus some. The sample consists of 2 million to 2.5 million clones, over 90% of them appearing once. Sequencing input: naive CD4+ T cells from PBMCs. The receptor source for this set is a young man in good health. Some clones in this sample may be carry-over from other donors' samples. Each CDR3 is given with its conserved first and last residue. D genes are given only for firm matches. A row's size may be missing; if present it is once, few, many or a size class.

len: 14; v_gene: TRBV7-8; abundance: .; j_gene: TRBJ2-5; d_gene: TRBD2; CDR3aa: CASSPSGSRETQYF; CDR3nt: TGTGCCAGCAGCCCTAGCGGGAGCAGGGAGACCCAGTACTTC
len: 15; v_gene: TRBV27; abundance: .; j_gene: TRBJ2-4; d_gene: .; CDR3aa: CASSLAGVAKNIQYF; CDR3nt: TGTGCCAGCAGCCTCGCAGGTGTAGCCAAAAACATTCAGTACTTC
len: 16; v_gene: TRBV6-1; abundance: .; j_gene: TRBJ1-4; d_gene: TRBD1; CDR3aa: CASSVNRGLANEKLFF; CDR3nt: TGTGCCAGCAGTGTTAACAGGGGGCTAGCTAATGAAAAACTGTTTTTT
len: 17; v_gene: TRBV5-4; abundance: .; j_gene: TRBJ2-3; d_gene: TRBD2; CDR3aa: CASSRFGGNGRDDTQYF; CDR3nt: TGTGCCAGCAGCCGCTTCGGGGGGAACGGGAGGGACGATACGCAGTATTTT
len: 14; v_gene: TRBV10-3; abundance: .; j_gene: TRBJ2-7; d_gene: .; CDR3aa: CAISESSGKYEQYF; CDR3nt: TGTGCCATCAGTGAGTCTTCAGGGAAGTACGAGCAGTACTTC
len: 15; v_gene: TRBV6-1; abundance: .; j_gene: TRBJ2-5; d_gene: .; CDR3aa: CASSPASTGQETQYF; CDR3nt: TGTGCCAGCAGTCCTGCGTCTACGGGGCAAGAGACCCAGTACTTC
len: 13; v_gene: TRBV29-1; abundance: .; j_gene: TRBJ2-5; d_gene: .; CDR3aa: CSVVGPRGETQYF; CDR3nt: TGCAGCGTTGTTGGGCCTAGGGGGGAGACCCAGTACTTC
len: 15; v_gene: TRBV6-1; abundance: .; j_gene: TRBJ2-7; d_gene: TRBD1; CDR3aa: CASSEGQGAISEQYF; CDR3nt: TGTGCCAGCAGTGAAGGGCAGGGGGCGATTAGCGAGCAGTACTTC
len: 16; v_gene: TRBV5-1; abundance: .; j_gene: TRBJ2-2; d_gene: TRBD1; CDR3aa: CASSLVTGTVSGELFF; CDR3nt: TGCGCCAGCAGCTTGGTGACAGGGACGGTATCCGGGGAGCTGTTTTTT
len: 15; v_gene: TRBV5-4; abundance: .; j_gene: TRBJ1-1; d_gene: .; CDR3aa: CASSLSYGTFTEAFF; CDR3nt: TGTGCCAGCAGCTTGAGTTATGGGACTTTCACTGAAGCTTTCTTT
len: 16; v_gene: TRBV28; abundance: .; j_gene: TRBJ2-1; d_gene: .; CDR3aa: CASRVGGGISYNEQFF; CDR3nt: TGTGCCAGCAGGGTAGGTGGCGGAATCTCCTACAATGAGCAGTTCTTC
len: 14; v_gene: TRBV7-2; abundance: .; j_gene: TRBJ1-2; d_gene: .; CDR3aa: CASSSELVSYGYTF; CDR3nt: TGTGCCAGCAGTTCTGAACTAGTTAGCTATGGCTACACCTTC
len: 16; v_gene: TRBV19; abundance: once; j_gene: TRBJ1-3; d_gene: .; CDR3aa: CASSATWTASGNTIYF; CDR3nt: TGTGCCAGTAGCGCAACTTGGACGGCCTCTGGAAACACCATATATTTT
len: 14; v_gene: TRBV2; abundance: .; j_gene: TRBJ2-3; d_gene: TRBD2; CDR3aa: CASKERESTDTQYF; CDR3nt: TGTGCCAGCAAGGAGCGGGAGTCCACAGATACGCAGTATTTT
len: 14; v_gene: TRBV28; abundance: .; j_gene: TRBJ1-3; d_gene: TRBD1; CDR3aa: CASSSTGDRNTIYF; CDR3nt: TGTGCCAGCAGTTCGACAGGGGATAGAAACACCATATATTTT
len: 14; v_gene: TRBV27; abundance: .; j_gene: TRBJ2-3; d_gene: TRBD2; CDR3aa: CAIRRASGTDTQYF; CDR3nt: TGTGCCATCCGGAGGGCTAGCGGTACAGATACGCAGTATTTT
len: 18; v_gene: TRBV18; abundance: .; j_gene: TRBJ1-2; d_gene: TRBD1; CDR3aa: CASSPQQIGQGALEGYTF; CDR3nt: TGTGCCAGCTCACCACAACAAATAGGACAGGGGGCCCTCGAGGGCTACACCTTC
len: 14; v_gene: TRBV5-1; abundance: .; j_gene: TRBJ1-1; d_gene: .; CDR3aa: CASSLDLGGAEAFF; CDR3nt: TGCGCCAGCAGCTTGGATCTAGGAGGGGCTGAAGCTTTCTTT
len: 15; v_gene: TRBV6-1; abundance: once; j_gene: TRBJ1-3; d_gene: .; CDR3aa: CASSEALGVGNTIYF; CDR3nt: TGTGCCAGCAGTGAAGCGCTCGGGGTTGGAAACACCATATATTTT
len: 15; v_gene: TRBV4-1; abundance: .; j_gene: TRBJ2-1; d_gene: .; CDR3aa: CASSTDGRYFNEQFF; CDR3nt: TGCGCCAGCAGCACAGATGGGCGTTACTTCAATGAGCAGTTCTTC
len: 14; v_gene: TRBV5-4; abundance: .; j_gene: TRBJ2-7; d_gene: .; CDR3aa: CASSLDNPLGRQYF; CDR3nt: TGTGCCAGCAGCTTGGACAACCCGCTGGGCCGGCAGTACTTC
len: 13; v_gene: TRBV7-3; abundance: .; j_gene: TRBJ2-2; d_gene: .; CDR3aa: CASRHGPLGELFF; CDR3nt: TGTGCCAGCAGGCACGGCCCCCTAGGAGAGCTGTTTTTT
len: 14; v_gene: TRBV7-8; abundance: once; j_gene: TRBJ1-4; d_gene: .; CDR3aa: CASSYRVGAEKLFF; CDR3nt: TGTGCCAGCAGTTACAGGGTGGGTGCTGAAAAACTGTTTTTT
len: 15; v_gene: TRBV28; abundance: .; j_gene: TRBJ1-1; d_gene: .; CDR3aa: CASSEGGTGSPEAFF; CDR3nt: TGTGCCAGCAGCGAAGGAGGCACAGGGTCTCCTGAAGCTTTCTTT
len: 15; v_gene: TRBV7-2; abundance: .; j_gene: TRBJ2-5; d_gene: TRBD2; CDR3aa: CASSFRASGEETQYF; CDR3nt: TGTGCCAGCAGCTTTAGGGCTAGCGGGGAAGAGACCCAGTACTTC
len: 13; v_gene: TRBV11-3; abundance: once; j_gene: TRBJ2-1; d_gene: .; CDR3aa: CASRGGQSNEQFF; CDR3nt: TGTGCCAGCAGGGGCGGACAGAGCAATGAGCAGTTCTTC
len: 14; v_gene: TRBV18; abundance: .; j_gene: TRBJ2-7; d_gene: TRBD1; CDR3aa: CASSRSGGAGEQYF; CDR3nt: TGTGCCAGCTCACGGTCAGGGGGCGCGGGGGAGCAGTACTTC
len: 17; v_gene: TRBV10-3; abundance: .; j_gene: TRBJ1-2; d_gene: TRBD1; CDR3aa: CAISRIIGTGGSEGYTF; CDR3nt: TGTGCCATCAGTCGAATTATCGGGACAGGGGGCTCGGAGGGCTACACCTTC
len: 16; v_gene: TRBV28; abundance: .; j_gene: TRBJ1-1; d_gene: .; CDR3aa: CASSWLLGGVGTEAFF; CDR3nt: TGTGCCAGCAGTTGGTTGCTTGGGGGGGTAGGGACTGAAGCTTTCTTT
len: 18; v_gene: TRBV18; abundance: .; j_gene: TRBJ2-7; d_gene: .; CDR3aa: CASSPSGSAGGTSYEQYF; CDR3nt: TGTGCCAGCTCACCATCCGGTTCGGCTGGCGGGACCTCCTACGAGCAGTACTTC
len: 14; v_gene: TRBV14; abundance: .; j_gene: TRBJ1-1; d_gene: TRBD1; CDR3aa: CASSLRGREAEAFF; CDR3nt: TGTGCCAGCAGCCTCAGGGGGAGGGAGGCTGAAGCTTTCTTT
len: 15; v_gene: TRBV7-9; abundance: .; j_gene: TRBJ2-3; d_gene: .; CDR3aa: CASRPGPDSTDTQYF; CDR3nt: TGTGCCAGCAGGCCGGGTCCAGATAGCACAGATACGCAGTATTTT
len: 13; v_gene: TRBV6-1; abundance: .; j_gene: TRBJ1-2; d_gene: .; CDR3aa: CASSDLWTHGYTF; CDR3nt: TGTGCCAGCAGTGACCTCTGGACCCATGGCTACACCTTC
len: 16; v_gene: TRBV4-2; abundance: .; j_gene: TRBJ2-1; d_gene: TRBD2; CDR3aa: CASSQEGAGASNEQFF; CDR3nt: TGTGCCAGCAGCCAAGAAGGAGCGGGAGCAAGCAATGAGCAGTTCTTC
len: 20; v_gene: TRBV21-1; abundance: .; j_gene: TRBJ2-6; d_gene: .; CDR3aa: CASSKVTPPISDSGANVLTF; CDR3nt: TGTGCCAGCAGCAAAGTAACCCCCCCGATCTCAGACTCTGGGGCCAACGTCCTGACTTTC
len: 13; v_gene: TRBV7-7; abundance: .; j_gene: TRBJ2-2; d_gene: .; CDR3aa: CASSLDFEGKLFF; CDR3nt: TGTGCCAGCAGCTTAGATTTCGAGGGGAAGCTGTTTTTT
len: 16; v_gene: TRBV5-1; abundance: .; j_gene: TRBJ2-3; d_gene: TRBD2; CDR3aa: CASSLPLAGGADTQYF; CDR3nt: TGCGCCAGCAGCTTACCACTAGCGGGAGGAGCAGATACGCAGTATTTT
len: 17; v_gene: TRBV9; abundance: .; j_gene: TRBJ2-7; d_gene: TRBD2; CDR3aa: CASSVGDSGRSFYEQYF; CDR3nt: TGTGCCAGCAGCGTAGGGGATAGCGGGAGGAGTTTCTACGAGCAGTACTTC
len: 12; v_gene: TRBV19; abundance: .; j_gene: TRBJ2-2; d_gene: .; CDR3aa: CASSILTGELFF; CDR3nt: TGTGCCAGTAGCATCCTCACCGGGGAGCTGTTTTTT
len: 13; v_gene: TRBV29-1; abundance: .; j_gene: TRBJ2-5; d_gene: .; CDR3aa: CSGGRLASETQYF; CDR3nt: TGCAGCGGGGGTAGGCTAGCTTCAGAGACCCAGTACTTC
len: 19; v_gene: TRBV4-3; abundance: once; j_gene: TRBJ1-3; d_gene: .; CDR3aa: CASSQDLSLTGGSGNTIYF; CDR3nt: TGCGCCAGCAGCCAAGATCTTTCGTTGACAGGTGGCTCTGGAAACACCATATATTTT
len: 14; v_gene: TRBV2; abundance: once; j_gene: TRBJ1-2; d_gene: .; CDR3aa: CASWTRRDIRGYTF; CDR3nt: TGTGCCAGCTGGACGAGACGAGATATTAGGGGCTACACCTTC
len: 13; v_gene: TRBV5-1; abundance: .; j_gene: TRBJ2-5; d_gene: .; CDR3aa: CASSGGPGETQYF; CDR3nt: TGCGCCAGCAGCGGGGGGCCCGGGGAGACCCAGTACTTC
len: 14; v_gene: TRBV6-5; abundance: .; j_gene: TRBJ1-3; d_gene: .; CDR3aa: CASSYSSSGNTIYF; CDR3nt: TGTGCCAGCAGTTACTCTAGCTCTGGAAACACCATATATTTT
len: 14; v_gene: TRBV5-1; abundance: .; j_gene: TRBJ1-2; d_gene: .; CDR3aa: CASSLNPGNYGYTF; CDR3nt: TGCGCCAGCAGCTTGAACCCGGGGAACTATGGCTACACCTTC
len: 16; v_gene: TRBV14; abundance: .; j_gene: TRBJ2-3; d_gene: .; CDR3aa: CASSQALRGPTDTQYF; CDR3nt: TGTGCCAGCAGCCAAGCGCTCAGGGGCCCCACAGATACGCAGTATTTT
len: 14; v_gene: TRBV18; abundance: .; j_gene: TRBJ2-7; d_gene: TRBD1; CDR3aa: CASSPRTGSYEQYF; CDR3nt: TGTGCCAGCTCACCCAGGACAGGGTCGTACGAGCAGTACTTC
len: 14; v_gene: TRBV6-5; abundance: .; j_gene: TRBJ1-5; d_gene: .; CDR3aa: CASSPSGRYQPQHF; CDR3nt: TGTGCCAGCAGTCCCTCGGGCCGATACCAGCCCCAGCATTTT
len: 14; v_gene: TRBV19; abundance: .; j_gene: TRBJ1-1; d_gene: .; CDR3aa: CASSSSGVHTEAFF; CDR3nt: TGTGCCAGTAGTAGTTCCGGGGTTCACACTGAAGCTTTCTTT
len: 12; v_gene: TRBV28; abundance: .; j_gene: TRBJ2-7; d_gene: .; CDR3aa: CASRHQGYEQYF; CDR3nt: TGTGCCAGCAGACACCAGGGTTACGAGCAGTACTTC
len: 13; v_gene: TRBV29-1; abundance: .; j_gene: TRBJ1-1; d_gene: .; CDR3aa: CSVERIYNTEAFF; CDR3nt: TGCAGCGTTGAACGGATTTATAACACTGAAGCTTTCTTT
len: 15; v_gene: TRBV19; abundance: once; j_gene: TRBJ1-2; d_gene: .; CDR3aa: CASSVLERSVHGYTF; CDR3nt: TGTGCCAGTAGTGTTTTGGAGAGGTCTGTCCATGGCTACACCTTC
len: 13; v_gene: TRBV7-3; abundance: .; j_gene: TRBJ2-1; d_gene: .; CDR3aa: CASSSPPGAEQFF; CDR3nt: TGTGCCAGCAGCTCCCCCCCAGGGGCTGAGCAGTTCTTC